These T cell receptor beta chains were read from a single sample in a study of blood T cells in healthy people across ages. TCRdb used MiXCR to reprocess the 5' RACE reads, holding one entry per CDR3 protein. The sample records 1 million or so distinct CDR3 sequences, 35% to 55% being singletons. The sequencing sample was made of blood. All receptors derive from a woman in her sixties or seventies in good health. Each CDR3 is given with its conserved first and last residue. Fields, in order: clone size, V gene, D gene, J gene, CDR3 DNA, CDR3 protein. A D gene is named only where the DNA matches it firmly. Clone size is stated in some rows and not others, as once, few, many or a class when expanded.

>-|TRBV6-1|-|TRBJ2-7
TGTGCCAGCAGTCTCCAGGCGGGGTACCCTTACGAGCAGTACTTC
CASSLQAGYPYEQYF
>few|TRBV4-1|-|TRBJ2-7
TGCGCCAGCAGCCAAGAACACTGGAGCTCCTACGAGCAGTACTTC
CASSQEHWSSYEQYF
>few|TRBV7-9|-|TRBJ2-1
TGTGCCAGCAGCTTAGGAGGGGCCAACAATGAGCAGTTCTTC
CASSLGGANNEQFF
>-|TRBV20-1|TRBD2|TRBJ2-7
TGCAGTGCCCAACCGGGACTAGCATTCACCTACGAGCAGTACTTC
CSAQPGLAFTYEQYF
>-|TRBV30|-|TRBJ1-6
TGTGCCTGGAGTTCCCAGACAAATTCACCCCTCCACTTT
CAWSSQTNSPLHF
>-|TRBV2|-|TRBJ1-1
TGTGCCAGCAGGGGCTTTGAAGCTTTCTTT
CASRGFEAFF
>-|TRBV20-1|TRBD1|TRBJ2-5
TGCAGTGCTAGGACGGACAGGGCGGTAGAGACCCAGTACTTC
CSARTDRAVETQYF
>-|TRBV7-6|TRBD1|TRBJ2-3
TGTGCCAGCGCCTACATCGACAGGGAAGGGGATACGCAGTATTTT
CASAYIDREGDTQYF
>-|TRBV6-1|-|TRBJ1-2
TGTGCCAGCAGACCCGGAGGGACAAAGAATGGCTACACCTTC
CASRPGGTKNGYTF
>-|TRBV6-1|-|TRBJ2-2
TGTGCCAGCAGTGAAGAGGGCTTTGGGGAGCTGTTTTTT
CASSEEGFGELFF
>-|TRBV24-1|-|TRBJ2-5
TGTGCCTCCAGTGATCCACGTCGGGACTCCTCAAAAGAGACCCAGTACTTC
CASSDPRRDSSKETQYF
>-|TRBV7-7|-|TRBJ2-7
TGTGCCAGCAGCTCTGGGAGGGGGCGGGGCGGAACCTACAATGAGCAGTACTTC
CASSSGRGRGGTYNEQYF
>-|TRBV11-2|TRBD1|TRBJ1-3
TGTGCCAGCAGCTTAATTTTGACAGGGCCTGGAAACACCATATATTTT
CASSLILTGPGNTIYF
>-|TRBV10-3|TRBD2|TRBJ2-7
TGTGCCATCAGTTTCACCGGGACTAGCGACTACGAGCAGTACTTC
CAISFTGTSDYEQYF
>-|TRBV20-1|TRBD2|TRBJ2-7
TGCAGTGCTAGAGATTCCGAGACTAGCGGGTCACAGAGCTCCTACGAGCAGTACTTC
CSARDSETSGSQSSYEQYF
>-|TRBV15|-|TRBJ2-1
TGTGCCACCAGCAGCTGGGGGACGGGCTCCTCCTACAATGAGCAGTTCTTC
CATSSWGTGSSYNEQFF
>-|TRBV7-8|-|TRBJ2-6
TGTGCCAGCAGCTTAGAGGGTCTACAGGTGCCTGGGGCCAACGTCCTGACTTTC
CASSLEGLQVPGANVLTF
>-|TRBV5-1|TRBD1|TRBJ1-2
TGCGCCAGCAGCCCTAATGCCGGGACAGTTAACTATGGCTACACCTTC
CASSPNAGTVNYGYTF
>few|TRBV24-1|TRBD1|TRBJ2-1
TGTGCCACCAGTGACCCGGGACAGGGGGAATGGGAGCAGTTCTTC
CATSDPGQGEWEQFF
>-|TRBV5-1|-|TRBJ2-5
TGCGCCAGCAGCTTGGGACAGGCCTACGGGCAGTACTTC
CASSLGQAYGQYF
>-|TRBV9|TRBD2|TRBJ2-1
TGTGCCAGCAGCGCGGCGGGAGCGGCCTACAATGAGCAGTTCTTC
CASSAAGAAYNEQFF
>-|TRBV6-1|-|TRBJ2-7
TGTGCCAGCAGAAACAGGGCGAGGTCGGACGAGCAGTACTTC
CASRNRARSDEQYF
>-|TRBV20-1|-|TRBJ1-2
TGCAGTGCTAGAGACAACACCGGTGCTAACTATGGCTACACCTTC
CSARDNTGANYGYTF
>-|TRBV6-5|-|TRBJ1-1
TGTGCCAGCAGCTTACTCGGCCCTTCCAGGGGAGCTTTCTTT
CASSLLGPSRGAFF
>-|TRBV3-1|TRBD2|TRBJ2-7
TGTGCCAGCAGCCCTAGCGGGAGCTACCCCTACGAGCAGTACTTC
CASSPSGSYPYEQYF
>-|TRBV7-2|-|TRBJ2-3
TGTGCCAGCAGCTTAGCCCTACCTCGCACAGATACGCAGTATTTT
CASSLALPRTDTQYF
>few|TRBV7-2|-|TRBJ1-5
TGTGCCAGCAGCTTAGGGACAGCTTATAGCAATCAGCCCCAGCATTTT
CASSLGTAYSNQPQHF
>-|TRBV10-3|-|TRBJ2-7
TGTGCCATCAGTTCCGGGACACCCTACGAGCAGTACTTC
CAISSGTPYEQYF
>-|TRBV11-2|-|TRBJ1-2
TGTGCCAGTGCCGGGAGTAACTATGGCTACACCTTC
CASAGSNYGYTF
>few|TRBV10-3|-|TRBJ1-4
TGTGCCATCAGTTTCGGGAGTGACAGTGAAAAACTGTTTTTT
CAISFGSDSEKLFF
>many|TRBV7-2|TRBD2|TRBJ2-3
TGTGCCAGCAGCCCGACTAGCGGGACAGATACGCAGTATTTT
CASSPTSGTDTQYF
>-|TRBV7-9|TRBD1|TRBJ2-1
TGTGCCAGCAGCTTAATGGCGACAGGGGGATGGAATGAGCAGTTCTTC
CASSLMATGGWNEQFF
>-|TRBV7-9|TRBD2|TRBJ2-1
TGTGCCAGCAGCTTAGTAATCGGGAGGGCCGACAATGAGCAGTTCTTC
CASSLVIGRADNEQFF
>-|TRBV27|-|TRBJ2-3
TGTGCCAGCAGCTCACCCAGGGGTCTTACCTGGGAGGGCACAGATACGCAGTATTTT
CASSSPRGLTWEGTDTQYF
>-|TRBV15|-|TRBJ1-2
TGTGCCACCAGCAGAGCCCCAGGGGACAACTATGGCTACACCTTC
CATSRAPGDNYGYTF
>few|TRBV15|-|TRBJ2-3
TGTGCCACCAGCGGGGGCCTTTCCACAGATACGCAGTATTTT
CATSGGLSTDTQYF
>few|TRBV25-1|-|TRBJ2-1
TGTGCCAGCAGTAAAGACAGTTACAATGAGCAGTTCTTC
CASSKDSYNEQFF
>few|TRBV4-2|-|TRBJ2-3
TGTGCCAGCAGCCAAGATCTCGGGCTGGATACGCAGTATTTT
CASSQDLGLDTQYF
>few|TRBV19|-|TRBJ1-2
TGTGCCAGTACCCCCGGCCAAAGAGGCTACACCTTC
CASTPGQRGYTF
>-|TRBV7-8|TRBD2|TRBJ2-7
TGTGCCAGCAGCTTGTCAGGACTAGCGGGAAACTACGAGCAGTACTTC
CASSLSGLAGNYEQYF
>-|TRBV2|-|TRBJ2-1
TGTGCCAGCAGTGAAGAGTATAGTCAGTTCTTC
CASSEEYSQFF
>-|TRBV20-1|-|TRBJ2-7
TGCAGTGCTAGCGAGGAAGTCTCCTACGAGCAGTACTTC
CSASEEVSYEQYF
>-|TRBV12-5|TRBD1|TRBJ2-7
TGTGCTAGTGGTTTGGATTCCCTTCGGGGCGGACAGGGGGGGTACGAGCAGTACTTC
CASGLDSLRGGQGGYEQYF
>-|TRBV28|-|TRBJ2-1
TGTGCCAGCAGTTTTAAGGCCCACATGGGGTACAATGAGCAGTTCTTC
CASSFKAHMGYNEQFF
>few|TRBV20-1|-|TRBJ2-3
TGCAGTGCTAGCAGCCTAGTCACCCTAAGCACAGATACGCAGTATTTT
CSASSLVTLSTDTQYF
>-|TRBV7-9|-|TRBJ2-1
TGTGCCAGCAGCCCTCTGGGGGACTCCTACAATGAGCAGTTCTTC
CASSPLGDSYNEQFF
>-|TRBV12-5|-|TRBJ2-1
TGTGCTAGTGGTTTGTTCAGAACCGGAATCAATGAGCAGTTCTTC
CASGLFRTGINEQFF
>-|TRBV11-2|-|TRBJ1-6
TGTGCCAGCAGCAATTACAGGGCACCGAATTCACCCCTCCACTTT
CASSNYRAPNSPLHF
>-|TRBV5-1|-|TRBJ2-1
TGCGCCAGCAGCCGATTCAGCAATGAGCAGTTCTTC
CASSRFSNEQFF
>many|TRBV5-5|-|TRBJ2-1
TGTGCCAGCAGCGTCAGGGGTCCACCTAACAATGAGCAGTTCTTC
CASSVRGPPNNEQFF
>-|TRBV2|TRBD2|TRBJ2-5
TGTGCCAGCAGTAATCCGGGACTAGCGGGAGTAGAGACCCAGTACTTC
CASSNPGLAGVETQYF
>-|TRBV20-1|-|TRBJ2-7
TGCAGTGCGTGGGGGACCGCGCAGTACTTC
CSAWGTAQYF
>-|TRBV10-3|TRBD2|TRBJ2-7
TGTGCCATCTTACTAGCGGACTCCTACGAGCAGTACTTC
CAILLADSYEQYF
>-|TRBV20-1|TRBD2|TRBJ2-1
TGCAGTGCTAGAGATCGATGGGGTTCTAGCGGGAGGGCGGCATACAATGAGCAGTTCTTC
CSARDRWGSSGRAAYNEQFF
>few|TRBV4-2|-|TRBJ1-2
TGTGCCAGCAGCCAAGCTATTCCCTCGGATGGCTACACCTTC
CASSQAIPSDGYTF
>-|TRBV27|-|TRBJ1-1
TGTGCCAGCAGTCCCTCGGGGCAGGGGATGGGGGGGACTGAAGCTTTCTTT
CASSPSGQGMGGTEAFF
>few|TRBV7-2|-|TRBJ1-2
TGTGCCAGCAGCTTAGCGGCGGGTGGGGCTTATGGCTACACCTTC
CASSLAAGGAYGYTF
>few|TRBV20-1|-|TRBJ2-7
TGCAGTGCTAATGGGCCCTACGAGCAGTACTTC
CSANGPYEQYF